The clone carrying this TCR beta chain was seen a few times. Its antigen is currently unknown. This sample was taken from a study of naive and memory T cell subsets. The study, taken as a whole, reports: A few larger clonotypes appeared in naive repertoires, especially CD8, possibly memory cells re-expressing CD45RA.

V gave up 5 bases and J gave up 14 bases; unmatched junction bases: 27. CDR1 SEHNR and CDR2 FQNEAQ come from the germline V gene (reference sequence). The CDR3 spans 18 residues. Both TRBC1 and TRBC2 were covered by a beta constant-region primer of two equimolar oligonucleotides. Four rounds of PCR amplified the ligated cDNA using nested alpha and beta constant-region primers plus SP2. TCRdb fed the UMI-ligation and nested PCR reads into MiXCR, producing one record per CDR3 protein. The table shows 140,000 to 150,000 distinct CDR3 sequences, with 22% occurring only once. The chain joins TRBV7-9 to TRBJ2-1; 7 bases are a match to TRBD2. This TCR was recovered from a human donor in good health. The sequenced sample consisted of naive CD4+ T cells from blood. CDR3 region: CASSSQTGRAGDRRREFF. In DNA, the CDR3 is TGTGCCAGCAGCAGCCAGACGGGACGGGCGGGAGATCGTCGGCGGGAGTTCTTC.